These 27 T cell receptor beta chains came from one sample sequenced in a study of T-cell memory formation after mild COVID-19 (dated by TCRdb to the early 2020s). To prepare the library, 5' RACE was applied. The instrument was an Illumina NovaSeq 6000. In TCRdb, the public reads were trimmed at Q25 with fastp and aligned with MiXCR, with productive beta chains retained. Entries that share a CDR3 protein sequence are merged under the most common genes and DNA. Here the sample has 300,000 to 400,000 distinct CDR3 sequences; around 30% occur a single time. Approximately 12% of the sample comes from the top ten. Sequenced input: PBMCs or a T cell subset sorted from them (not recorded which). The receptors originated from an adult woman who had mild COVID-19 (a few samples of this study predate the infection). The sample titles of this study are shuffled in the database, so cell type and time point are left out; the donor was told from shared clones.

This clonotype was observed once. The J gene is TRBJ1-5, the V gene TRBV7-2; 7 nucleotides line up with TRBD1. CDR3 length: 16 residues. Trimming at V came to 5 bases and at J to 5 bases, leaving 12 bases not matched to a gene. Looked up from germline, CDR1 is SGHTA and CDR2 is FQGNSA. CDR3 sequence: CASSPRGGGAYQPQHF. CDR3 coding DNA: TGTGCCAGCAGCCCGAGAGGAGGGGGCGCGTATCAGCCCCAGCATTTT.

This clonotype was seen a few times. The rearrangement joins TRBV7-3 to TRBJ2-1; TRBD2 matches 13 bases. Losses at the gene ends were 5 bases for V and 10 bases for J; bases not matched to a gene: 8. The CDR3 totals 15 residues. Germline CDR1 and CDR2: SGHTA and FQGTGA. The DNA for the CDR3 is TGTGCCAGCAGCCCAGGACTAGCGGGGGATAAGGAGCAGTTCTTC. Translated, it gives CASSPGLAGDKEQFF.

CDR3 in DNA: TGCAGTGCAGTTATTAGCGGGGGTGGAGGCAATGAGCAGTTCTTC. Protein product: CSAVISGGGGNEQFF. J is TRBJ2-1 and V is TRBV20-1, with TRBD2 identical over 9 bases. The CDR3 runs to 15 residues. Germline V gene data show CDR1 as DFQATT and CDR2 as SNEGSKA (reference sequence). Unmatched junction bases numbered 12, after V lost 6 bases and J lost 6 bases.

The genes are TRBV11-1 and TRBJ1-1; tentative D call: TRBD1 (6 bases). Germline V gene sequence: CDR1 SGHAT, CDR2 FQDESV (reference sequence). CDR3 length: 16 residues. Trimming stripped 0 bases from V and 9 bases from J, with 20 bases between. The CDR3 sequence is CASSLAPLNTGSKAFF. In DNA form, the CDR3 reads TGTGCCAGCAGCTTAGCGCCCCTTAACACAGGGTCGAAAGCTTTCTTT.

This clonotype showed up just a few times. CDR3 in DNA: TGTGCCAGCAGCTTGGGGGCGTTTGGGGAGCAGTACTTC. Protein product: CASSLGAFGEQYF. The chain joins TRBV7-2 to TRBJ2-7, with D possibly matching TRBD1 (6 bases). This CDR3 is built from 13 residues. V gave up 3 bases and J gave up 7 bases, with 13 bases separating them. Germline CDR1 SGHTA, CDR2 FQGNSA.

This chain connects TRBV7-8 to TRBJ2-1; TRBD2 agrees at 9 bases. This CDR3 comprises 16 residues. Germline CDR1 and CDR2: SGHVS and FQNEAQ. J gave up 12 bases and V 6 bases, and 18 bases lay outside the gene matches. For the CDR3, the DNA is TGTGCCAGCAGTCACCAGGGCGGGAGGGCCCCGGATGTGCAGTTCTTC. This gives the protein CASSHQGGRAPDVQFF.

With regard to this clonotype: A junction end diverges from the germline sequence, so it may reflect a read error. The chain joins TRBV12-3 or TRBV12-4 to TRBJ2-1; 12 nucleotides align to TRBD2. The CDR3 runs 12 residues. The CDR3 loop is CASSLAGGGQFF. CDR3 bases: TGTGCCAGCAGTCTAGCGGGAGGGGGGCAGTTCTTC.

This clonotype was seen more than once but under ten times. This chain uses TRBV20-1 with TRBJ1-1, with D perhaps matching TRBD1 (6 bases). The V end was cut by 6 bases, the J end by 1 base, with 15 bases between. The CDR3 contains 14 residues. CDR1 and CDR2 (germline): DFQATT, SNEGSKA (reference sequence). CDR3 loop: CSAQVGGPNTEAFF. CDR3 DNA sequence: TGCAGTGCCCAAGTTGGGGGGCCGAACACTGAAGCTTTCTTT.

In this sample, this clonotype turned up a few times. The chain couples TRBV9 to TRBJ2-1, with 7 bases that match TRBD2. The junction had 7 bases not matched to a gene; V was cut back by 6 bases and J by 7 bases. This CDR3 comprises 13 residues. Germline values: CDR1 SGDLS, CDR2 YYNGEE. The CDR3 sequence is CASNSGTINEQFF. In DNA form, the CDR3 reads TGTGCCAGCAATTCCGGGACTATAAATGAGCAGTTCTTC.

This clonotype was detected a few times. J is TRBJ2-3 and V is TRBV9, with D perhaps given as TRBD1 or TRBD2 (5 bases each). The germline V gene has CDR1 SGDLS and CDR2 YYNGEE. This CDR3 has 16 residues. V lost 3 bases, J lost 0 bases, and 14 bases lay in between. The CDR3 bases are TGTGCCAGCAGCGCAGGATGGGACGGTAGCACAGATACGCAGTATTTT. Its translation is CASSAGWDGSTDTQYF.

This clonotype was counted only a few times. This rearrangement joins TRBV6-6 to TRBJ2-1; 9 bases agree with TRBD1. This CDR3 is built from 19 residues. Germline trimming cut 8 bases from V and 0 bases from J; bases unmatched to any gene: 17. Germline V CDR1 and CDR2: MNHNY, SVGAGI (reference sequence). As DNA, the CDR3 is TGTGCCAGCTCACTAACCGGGACAGGGACCTACGGCTCCTACAATGAGCAGTTCTTC. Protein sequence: CASSLTGTGTYGSYNEQFF.

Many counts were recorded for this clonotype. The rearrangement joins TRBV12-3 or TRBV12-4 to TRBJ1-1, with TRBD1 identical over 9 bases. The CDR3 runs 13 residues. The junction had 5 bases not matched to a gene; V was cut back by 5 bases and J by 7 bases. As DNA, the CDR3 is TGTGCCAGCAGTCCCGGACAGGGGTATGAAGCTTTCTTT. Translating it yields CASSPGQGYEAFF.

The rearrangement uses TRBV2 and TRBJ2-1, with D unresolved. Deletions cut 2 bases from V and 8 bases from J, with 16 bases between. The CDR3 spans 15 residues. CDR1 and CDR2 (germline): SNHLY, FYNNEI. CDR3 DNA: TGTGCCAGCAGTGAAATATTTCTACCCGAGGATGAGCAGTTCTTC. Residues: CASSEIFLPEDEQFF.

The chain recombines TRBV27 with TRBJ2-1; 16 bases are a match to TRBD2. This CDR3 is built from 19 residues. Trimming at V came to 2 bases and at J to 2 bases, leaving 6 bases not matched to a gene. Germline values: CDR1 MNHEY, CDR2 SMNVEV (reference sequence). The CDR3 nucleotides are TGTGCCAGCAGTTTAGTTGGGACTAGCGGGAGGGCCGCCTACAATGAGCAGTTCTTC. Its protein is CASSLVGTSGRAAYNEQFF.

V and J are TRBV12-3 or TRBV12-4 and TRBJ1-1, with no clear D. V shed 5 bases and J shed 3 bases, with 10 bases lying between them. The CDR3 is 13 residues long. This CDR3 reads CASSRREDTEAFF. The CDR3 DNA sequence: TGTGCCAGCAGTCGACGGGAGGACACTGAAGCTTTCTTT.

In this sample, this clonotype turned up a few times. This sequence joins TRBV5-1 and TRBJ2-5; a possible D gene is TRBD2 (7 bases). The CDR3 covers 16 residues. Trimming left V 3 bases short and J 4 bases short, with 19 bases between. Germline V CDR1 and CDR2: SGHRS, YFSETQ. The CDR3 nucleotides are TGCGCCAGCAGCTCCCGGCCGGGGGGCACGCGAGAGACCCAGTACTTC. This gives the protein CASSSRPGGTRETQYF.

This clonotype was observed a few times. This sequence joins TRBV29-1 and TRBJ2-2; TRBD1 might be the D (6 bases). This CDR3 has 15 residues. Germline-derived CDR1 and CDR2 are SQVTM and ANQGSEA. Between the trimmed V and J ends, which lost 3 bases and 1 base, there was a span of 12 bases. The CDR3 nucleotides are TGCAGCGTTGAGTGGGGACACCTGAACACCGGGGAGCTGTTTTTT. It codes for CSVEWGHLNTGELFF.

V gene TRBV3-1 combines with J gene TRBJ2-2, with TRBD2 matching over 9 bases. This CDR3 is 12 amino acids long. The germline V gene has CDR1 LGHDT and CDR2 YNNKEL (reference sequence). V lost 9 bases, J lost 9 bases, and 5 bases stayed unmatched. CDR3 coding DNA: TGTGCCAGTATGACTAGCGGCCGGGAGCTGTTTTTT. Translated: CASMTSGRELFF.

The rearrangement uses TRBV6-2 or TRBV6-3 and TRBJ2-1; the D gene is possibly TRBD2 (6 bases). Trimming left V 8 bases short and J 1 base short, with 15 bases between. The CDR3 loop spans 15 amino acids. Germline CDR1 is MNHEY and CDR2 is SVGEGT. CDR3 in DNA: TGTGCCAGCTCGGGGTACCTAGCGTCCTACAATGAGCAGTTCTTC. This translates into CASSGYLASYNEQFF.

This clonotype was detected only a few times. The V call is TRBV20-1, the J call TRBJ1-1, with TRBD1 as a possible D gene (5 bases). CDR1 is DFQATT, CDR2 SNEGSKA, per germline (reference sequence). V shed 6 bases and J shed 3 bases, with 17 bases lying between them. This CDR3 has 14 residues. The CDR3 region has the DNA TGCAGTGCAGACCGGTGGGGCGGTGACACTGAAGCTTTCTTT. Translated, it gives CSADRWGGDTEAFF.

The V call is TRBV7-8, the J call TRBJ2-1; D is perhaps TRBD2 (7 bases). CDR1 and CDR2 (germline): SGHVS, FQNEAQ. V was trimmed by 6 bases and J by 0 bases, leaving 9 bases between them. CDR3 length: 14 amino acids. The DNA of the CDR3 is TGTGCCAGCAGGGCGGGGGCCTCCTACAATGAGCAGTTCTTC. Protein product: CASRAGASYNEQFF. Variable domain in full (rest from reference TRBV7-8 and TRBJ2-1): GAGVSQSPRYKVAKRGQDVALRCDPISGHVSLFWYQQALGQGPEFLTYFQNEAQLDKSGLPSDRFFAERPEGSVSTLKIQRTQQEDSAVYLCASRAGASYNEQFFGPGTRLTVL.

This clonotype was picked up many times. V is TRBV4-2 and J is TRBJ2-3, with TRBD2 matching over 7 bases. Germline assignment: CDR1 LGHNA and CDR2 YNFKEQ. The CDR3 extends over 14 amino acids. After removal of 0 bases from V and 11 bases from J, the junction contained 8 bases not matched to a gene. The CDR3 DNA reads TGTGCCAGCAGCCAAGACCGGGAGGTGCCCGGGCAGTATTTT. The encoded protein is CASSQDREVPGQYF.

The CDR3 loop is CSVEGGTSGYTDTQYF. Here the CDR3 DNA reads TGCAGCGTTGAGGGAGGGACTAGCGGCTACACAGATACGCAGTATTTT. The genes are TRBV29-1 and TRBJ2-3; TRBD2 aligns across 11 bases. V dropped 3 bases and J dropped 2; count of bases not matched to a gene: 7. The length of the CDR3 is 16 residues. Per germline, CDR1 SQVTM and CDR2 ANQGSEA.

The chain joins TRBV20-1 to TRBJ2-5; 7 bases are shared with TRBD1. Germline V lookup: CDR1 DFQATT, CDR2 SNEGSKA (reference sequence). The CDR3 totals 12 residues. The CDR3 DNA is TGCAGACCAGGGACAGTCCAAGAGACCCAGTACTTC. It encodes CRPGTVQETQYF.

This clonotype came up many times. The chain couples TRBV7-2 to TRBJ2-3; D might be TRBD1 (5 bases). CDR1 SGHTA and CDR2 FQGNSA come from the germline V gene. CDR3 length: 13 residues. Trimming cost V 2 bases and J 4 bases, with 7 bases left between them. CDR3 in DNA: TGTGCCAGCAGCTTAAGGGGCGCAGATACGCAGTATTTT. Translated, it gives CASSLRGADTQYF.

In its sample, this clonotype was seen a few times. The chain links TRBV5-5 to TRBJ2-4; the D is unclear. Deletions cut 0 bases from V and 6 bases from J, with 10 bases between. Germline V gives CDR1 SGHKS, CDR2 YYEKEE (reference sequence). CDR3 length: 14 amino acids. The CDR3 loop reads CASSLGPGVNIQYF. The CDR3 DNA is TGTGCCAGCAGCTTGGGACCCGGCGTAAACATTCAGTACTTC.

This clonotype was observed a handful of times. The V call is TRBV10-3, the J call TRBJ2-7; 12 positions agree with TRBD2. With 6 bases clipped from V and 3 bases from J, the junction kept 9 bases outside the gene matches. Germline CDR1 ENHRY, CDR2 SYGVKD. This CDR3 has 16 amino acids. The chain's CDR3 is CAISVSLAGGRYEQYF. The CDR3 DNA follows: TGTGCCATCAGCGTATCACTAGCGGGAGGACGCTACGAGCAGTACTTC.